The source of this TCR beta chain is a study of beta chain features in type 1 diabetes. The study's findings and limits: Among patients with Type 1 diabetes, TCRB CDR3s were moderately but significantly shorter in every one of the four CD4+ subsets.

In its sample, this clone was seen a few times. Its matching antigen is unknown. All of the isolated RNA was reverse transcribed, so expressed TCRB transcripts were sequenced. This table comes from immunoSEQ multiplex PCR, and its TCRdb copy is limited to in-frame clones, with some not included. The sample consists of more than 300,000 clones, approximately 9.7% of them appearing once. CDR1 SQVTM and CDR2 ANQGSEA come from the germline V gene. The length of the CDR3 is 15 residues. V dropped 1 base and J dropped 3 bases, with 15 bases sitting between them. This clonotype was sampled from a man aged 25-40 years with type 1 diabetes. J is TRBJ1-1 and V is TRBV29-1, with D hard to call. Specimen: central memory CD4+ T cells from blood. The CDR3 loop is CSVEVGGRGYTEAFF. The CDR3 DNA is TGCAGCGTTGAAGTGGGTGGCAGAGGTTACACTGAAGCTTTCTTT.